This T cell receptor (beta chain) originates from a study of T cell repertoires in cytomegalovirus infection. Study-level background: It can be stated that public TCR beta signatures indicated CMV infection as well as a matching HLA type. Overall study findings and caveats: There were carriers of CMV plus the relevant HLA, and cumulative public TCR beta family frequency identified them. HLA-C-restricted TCR beta clonotypes specific for CMV led the ex vivo response.

MiXCR, applied by TCRdb to the reads, yields one record per CDR3 protein. The table shows some 680,000 distinct CDR3 sequences, with 35% occurring only once. A remark on this clonotype: The antigen is unknown.

The CDR3 has 13 residues. Per the germline V gene, CDR1 is MNHEY and CDR2 is SVGEGT. The germline V and J ends were trimmed by 0 bases and 7 bases, with 7 bases remaining between them. The chain carries TRBV6-2 or TRBV6-3 and TRBJ1-3; D is perhaps TRBD1 (5 bases). Source material: PBMCs. The sequence derives from a human donor in good health (CMV status not recorded). Some clones in this sample may be carry-over from other donors' samples. CDR3 in amino acids: CASSYSGPNTIYF. The CDR3 coding sequence is TGTGCCAGCAGTTACTCGGGGCCGAACACCATATATTTT.